A single sample gave rise to the 3 T cell receptor beta chains below, sequenced in a study of blood T cell repertoires in COVID-19. Measured with immunoSEQ multiplex PCR; TCRdb has only the in-frame clones, and not every one. Of 230,000 or so clones in the sample, around 84% are singletons; the top ten hold 5% to 8%. Sequencing input: PBMCs or T cells enriched from blood (not recorded which). Receptors were obtained from a woman between 50 and 59 years old who had been exposed to COVID-19.

This sequence joins TRBV7-2 and TRBJ2-1; D is uncertain. The CDR3 loop spans 14 amino acids. The germline CDR1 and CDR2 sequences are SGHTA and FQGNSA. V lost 1 base and J 6 bases, leaving 10 bases between the germline ends. CDR3 DNA: TGTGCCAGCAGCTTAGTACAGCCCCCCAATGAGCAGTTCTTC. It encodes CASSLVQPPNEQFF.

Comment on this clone: One junction end disagrees with the germline gene, perhaps due to a read error. This CDR3 is CASSRSGTGGHTIYF. In nucleotides, the CDR3 is TGTGCCAGCAGCCGGAGCGGGACAGGTGGACACACCATATATTTT. V and J are TRBV14 and TRBJ1-3; 8 bases line up with TRBD1. This CDR3 has 15 amino acids. Germline assignment: CDR1 SGHDN and CDR2 FVKESK.

V is TRBV7-9 and J is TRBJ2-7, with 7 positions matching TRBD1. Trimming cost V 5 bases and J 3 bases; bases outside gene matches: 4. The CDR3 consists of 13 residues. The germline gives CDR1 SEHNR, CDR2 FQNEAQ (reference sequence). The DNA for the CDR3 is TGTGCCAGCAGCCCAGGGGGTGGCTACGAGCAGTACTTC. Translation: CASSPGGGYEQYF.